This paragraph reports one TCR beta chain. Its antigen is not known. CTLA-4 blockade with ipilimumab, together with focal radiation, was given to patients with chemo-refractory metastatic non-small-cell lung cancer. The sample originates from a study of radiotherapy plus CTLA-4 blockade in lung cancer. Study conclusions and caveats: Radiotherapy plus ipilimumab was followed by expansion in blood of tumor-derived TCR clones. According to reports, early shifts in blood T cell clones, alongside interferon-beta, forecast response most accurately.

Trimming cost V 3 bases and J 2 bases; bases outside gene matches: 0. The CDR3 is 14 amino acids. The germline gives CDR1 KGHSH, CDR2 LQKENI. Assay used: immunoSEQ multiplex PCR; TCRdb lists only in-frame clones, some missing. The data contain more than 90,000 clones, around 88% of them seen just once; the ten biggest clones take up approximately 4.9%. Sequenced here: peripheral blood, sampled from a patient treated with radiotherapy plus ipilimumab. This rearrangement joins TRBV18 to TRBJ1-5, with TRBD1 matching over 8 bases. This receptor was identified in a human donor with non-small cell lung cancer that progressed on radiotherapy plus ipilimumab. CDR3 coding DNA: TGTGCCAGCTCACCGGGACAGGGCAATCAGCCCCAGCATTTT. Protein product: CASSPGQGNQPQHF.